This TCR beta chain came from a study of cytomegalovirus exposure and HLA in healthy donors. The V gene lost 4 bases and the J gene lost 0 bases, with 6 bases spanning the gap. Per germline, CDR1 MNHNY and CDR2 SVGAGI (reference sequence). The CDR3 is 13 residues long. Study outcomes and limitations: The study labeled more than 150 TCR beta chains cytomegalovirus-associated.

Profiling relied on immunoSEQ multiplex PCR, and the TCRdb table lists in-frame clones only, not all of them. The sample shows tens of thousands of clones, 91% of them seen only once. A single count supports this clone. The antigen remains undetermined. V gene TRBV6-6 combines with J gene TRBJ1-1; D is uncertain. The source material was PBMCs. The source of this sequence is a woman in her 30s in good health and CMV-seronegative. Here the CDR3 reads CASSWRLNTEAFF. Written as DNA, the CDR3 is TGTGCCAGCAGTTGGAGGTTGAACACTGAAGCTTTCTTT.